The rows below give T cell receptor beta chains drawn from one sample of a study of OX40 agonist ivuxolimab in advanced cancers. Data came from immunoSEQ multiplex PCR; TCRdb stores just in-frame clones and leaves some out. The sample records roughly 39,000 clones, approximately 91% being singletons. The specimen comprised CD4+ or CD8+ T cells sorted from blood, sampled in a trial of the OX40 agonist ivuxolimab. These receptors originate from an adult with an advanced solid tumor such as melanoma, head and neck, liver or kidney cancer. Each CDR3 is given with its conserved first and last residue. The D gene is left open where the match is weak. Size is omitted from some rows. Given values are once, few, many or a class for expanded clones.

V: TRBV7-6; J: TRBJ1-1; D: .; size: .; CDR3: CASSLNRAYNTEAFF; DNA: TGTGCCAGCAGCTTAAACAGGGCCTATAACACTGAAGCTTTCTTT
V: TRBV15; J: TRBJ1-5; D: .; size: .; CDR3: CATSRDRKGQPQHF; DNA: TGTGCCACCAGCAGAGATAGGAAGGGCCAGCCCCAGCATTTT
V: TRBV29-1; J: TRBJ1-1; D: TRBD1; size: .; CDR3: CSVEDRGRLAEAFF; DNA: TGCAGCGTTGAGGACAGGGGGCGACTGGCTGAAGCTTTCTTT
V: TRBV11-3; J: TRBJ2-1; D: .; size: .; CDR3: CASSSKALRLSSYNEQFF; DNA: TGTGCCAGCAGCTCGAAGGCCCTAAGGCTGAGCTCCTACAATGAGCAGTTCTTC
V: TRBV29-1; J: TRBJ2-1; D: TRBD2; size: .; CDR3: CSVSGGLAGGLAYNEQFF; DNA: TGCAGCGTTTCAGGCGGGCTAGCGGGAGGGCTGGCCTACAATGAGCAGTTCTTC
V: TRBV11-1; J: TRBJ2-5; D: .; size: .; CDR3: CASSLAKAQGYQETQYF; DNA: TGTGCCAGCAGCTTAGCGAAGGCACAGGGCTACCAAGAGACCCAGTACTTC
V: TRBV28; J: TRBJ1-2; D: TRBD1; size: .; CDR3: CASRHSTGVNYGYTF; DNA: TGTGCCAGCAGGCATTCGACAGGGGTTAACTATGGCTACACCTTC
V: TRBV27; J: TRBJ1-4; D: TRBD1; size: .; CDR3: CASSLSGSGTGDLKKLFF; DNA: TGTGCCAGCAGTTTATCGGGCTCCGGGACAGGGGATTTAAAAAAACTGTTTTTT
V: TRBV30; J: TRBJ1-1; D: .; size: .; CDR3: CAWPQLRFNTEAFF; DNA: TGTGCCTGGCCTCAACTCCGGTTCAACACTGAAGCTTTCTTT
V: TRBV5-6; J: TRBJ2-2; D: TRBD2; size: .; CDR3: CASRWTSGTTAGELFF; DNA: TGTGCCAGCCGGTGGACTAGCGGGACTACGGCCGGGGAGCTGTTTTTT
V: TRBV28; J: TRBJ1-1; D: TRBD1; size: .; CDR3: CASSPYDRVEAFF; DNA: TGTGCCAGCAGCCCCTATGACAGGGTTGAAGCTTTCTTT
V: TRBV5-1; J: TRBJ2-7; D: TRBD2; size: .; CDR3: CASSLGSGGSPYEQYF; DNA: TGCGCCAGCAGCTTGGGGTCCGGCGGGAGCCCCTACGAGCAGTACTTC
V: TRBV5-6; J: TRBJ1-5; D: .; size: .; CDR3: CASSLTRGGNQPQHF; DNA: TGTGCCAGCAGCCTGACTCGGGGAGGCAATCAGCCCCAGCATTTT
V: TRBV18; J: TRBJ2-7; D: .; size: .; CDR3: CASSPVRDQPEQYF; DNA: TGTGCCAGCTCACCAGTGCGGGATCAACCAGAGCAGTACTTC
V: TRBV5-4; J: TRBJ2-1; D: .; size: few; CDR3: CASSLWFRANNEQFF; DNA: TGTGCCAGCAGCTTGTGGTTCAGGGCAAACAATGAGCAGTTCTTC
V: TRBV7-9; J: TRBJ1-2; D: .; size: .; CDR3: CASSPMGGYYGYTF; DNA: TGTGCCAGCAGTCCCATGGGGGGCTACTATGGCTACACCTTC
V: TRBV5-8; J: TRBJ1-1; D: TRBD1; size: .; CDR3: CASSPWTGRDTEAFF; DNA: TGTGCCAGCAGCCCCTGGACAGGGAGGGACACTGAAGCTTTCTTT
V: TRBV5-1; J: TRBJ2-1; D: TRBD2; size: .; CDR3: CASSLLGGVSYNEQFF; DNA: TGCGCCAGCAGCTTATTGGGAGGGGTCTCCTACAATGAGCAGTTCTTC
V: TRBV7-9; J: TRBJ2-6; D: .; size: .; CDR3: CASSLRATGANVLTF; DNA: TGTGCCAGCAGCTTGCGTGCCACTGGGGCCAACGTCCTGACTTTC
V: TRBV6-1; J: TRBJ2-5; D: .; size: .; CDR3: CASSDVGRANIGQYF; DNA: TGTGCCAGCAGTGACGTAGGCAGGGCTAACATTGGGCAGTACTTC
V: TRBV7-9; J: TRBJ1-2; D: .; size: once; CDR3: CASRTLGLEEYGYTF; DNA: TGTGCCAGCAGAACACTGGGACTGGAAGAATATGGCTACACCTTC
V: TRBV28; J: TRBJ2-5; D: .; size: .; CDR3: CASSLATNGAETQYF; DNA: TGTGCCAGCAGTTTAGCTACGAACGGGGCCGAGACCCAGTACTTC
V: TRBV5-1; J: TRBJ2-7; D: .; size: .; CDR3: CASSSAVDYEQYF; DNA: TGCGCCAGCAGCTCCGCCGTGGACTACGAGCAGTACTTC